This T cell receptor beta chain came from a study of cytomegalovirus exposure and HLA in healthy donors (dated by TCRdb to about 2017). Describing the broader study: An earlier analysis of several hundred of the donors reported about 250 Gb of sequence data and roughly 110 million unique TCR beta sequences from about 200 million T cells. An early release that covered 640 HLA-typed donors contained approximately 300 gigabases of sequencing data and roughly 84 million unique TCR sequences. Of the approximately 400 genotyped donors, 81% were placed in the genetic ancestry cluster associated with self-reported Caucasian donors. The study was designed to test whether signatures of past pathogen exposure could be identified by cataloging public T cell receptors. Using immunosequencing, the study profiled T cell repertoires from fewer than 850 subjects and related those repertoires to cytomegalovirus serostatus. Besides the first cohort of approximately 670 subjects, a separate validation cohort made up of over 95 different subjects was used. High-throughput TCR immunosequencing, statistical association of individual TCRs with disease status, and machine learning were combined to predict cytomegalovirus infection status. A later analysis re-analyzed previously published TCR beta repertoires from 660 or so donors and added high-resolution HLA genotyping to study TCR occurrence patterns. In the later analysis, no new phenotypic data were used to find candidate immune exposures; instead, reliance was placed on TCR beta sequences and their occurrence across donors. To decide whether each TCR beta V gene segment behaved as functional or pseudogenic, an earlier analysis of fewer than 750 of the donors relied on high-throughput TCR beta sequencing. Donor age, sex, ethnicity and CMV serostatus were compiled together with the repertoire data. In a later genetic analysis, genome-wide SNP genotypes for about three fifths of the roughly 670 donors were used, and that subset was treated as a discovery cohort. All discovery cohort repertoires had been generated on a single sequencing platform. Both class I and class II loci were covered by HLA typing, at four-digit resolution. The number of donors typed differed by locus, with roughly 629-640 for A, B, C, DRB1 and DQB1, around 560 for DQA1, 600 to 610 for DPA1, and around 460 for DPB1. Roughly 5 DR-DQ haplotypes were treated as single units for association and clustering because of strong linkage in the cohort. Among about 390 genotyped donors of the cohort, an average of approximately 240,000 unique TCR beta nucleotide sequences were sequenced per donor, roughly 20% of them non-productive. The investigation overall reported the following: According to the authors, the approach could potentially be generalized to other disease states and immunological phenotypes. According to a later genetic analysis, donors in an Asian-associated ancestry cluster had fewer N-insertions in productive TCRs than the approximately 690-donor mean. Immune exposure information for the cohort was limited to CMV serostatus. Strong co-occurrence of HLA alleles, especially DR and DQ, made assigning TCR associations to individual alleles difficult. A later genetic analysis associated a missense DCLRE1C variant with V-gene and J-gene trimming of TCR beta chains, and an independent cohort replicated the association. A later analysis found that TCR association rates varied across HLA loci, with DRB1 alleles showing the most associated TCRs and HLA-C alleles the fewest. In an earlier analysis of 587 of the donors, most TCR beta V segments appeared in productive rearrangements about 90% or about 30% of the time, broadly matching IMGT annotations. A further reported finding was that TCR beta sequences accurately predicted the HLA-A and HLA-B alleles for most subjects in the first cohort. Most TCR sequences were seen in very few donors, while some public TCRs were found in many individuals. In a later analysis, most CMV-associated TCR beta chains were found to appear HLA-restricted, with HLA associations seemingly driven largely by CMV exposure. Linkage disequilibrium might explain the correlated functional status among segregating V segments, but an unknown experimental factor could not be ruled out. Only TCR beta chains were sequenced in this cohort, and the absence of alpha or paired-chain data limited detectable features. Because counts were too low, roughly 17 rarely observed V segments, including chromosome 9 orphons, were left out of the earlier analysis of 500 to 750 of the donors. The classifier was reported to diagnose cytomegalovirus status with high specificity and sensitivity in both the original cohort and the validation cohort. A later analysis associated some 17,000 TCR beta sequences with specific HLA alleles at a false discovery rate of 0.05. Because some donors lacked HLA typing at each locus, the association tests relied only on the typed subset. A later analysis found that HLA-associated TCR beta chains were more clonally expanded and had lower generation probabilities than equally common non-associated chains. A cluster of highly shared sequence variants was judged likely to be a technical artifact of the sequencing pipeline. In vitro tests confirmed that three of the cytomegalovirus-associated TCR beta chains recognize cytomegalovirus antigens. Several of the top co-occurrence clusters appeared to be linked to parvovirus B19, influenza, CMV and Epstein-Barr virus, according to a later analysis. In the study, around 150 TCR beta chains were listed as associated with cytomegalovirus. The presence/absence analyses assumed that sequencing depth was roughly uniform across donors, and that assumption may not be true. Some IMGT-functional V segments, including TRBV6-2 and TRBV6-3, could not be distinguished by the 87-base-pair reads and were therefore excluded.

The cohort was made up of roughly 670 healthy bone marrow donors. At the time of sampling, every cohort member was nominally healthy, though immune exposures that went unrecorded were likely present. The donor tested CMV seropositive, placing the donor among the 250 to 350 seropositive members of the cohort. Each donor provided a peripheral blood sample, and peripheral blood mononuclear cells were used for TCR beta sequencing. Genomic DNA extraction from the blood cell samples was performed with the Qiagen DNeasy Blood Extraction Kit. For CDR1 and CDR2, the germline V gene lists KGHSH and LQKENI. Relative to germline, V is missing 3 bases and J is missing 5 bases, with 9 bases of the junction outside any gene match. Inclusive of the bounding cysteine and phenylalanine, the CDR3 is 16 residues long. Just CDR3 DNA is preserved here, 48 bases in frame from base 1. The library was obtained by the immunoSEQ multiplex PCR assay. The multiplex PCR relied on a mix of 60 forward primers for TCR Vbeta segments and 13 reverse primers for TCR Jbeta segments. A multiplex PCR assay on genomic DNA amplified the CDR3 region of rearranged TCR beta genes. The Illumina HiSeq System was used to sequence the amplified TCR beta libraries as 87-base-pair reads. As for the original processing: A later analysis counted 75 million to 100 million unique TCR beta chains across the 666 repertoires, and 10 million to 11 million of these chains were shared by at least two donors. To remove PCR and sequencing errors, raw reads were error-corrected and collapsed into unique sequences using a nearest-neighbor algorithm that merged closely related sequences. Alignment of CDR3 sequences to IMGT reference sequences was used to assign V, D and J gene segments. For a sequence to be retained, a match of at least six nucleotides to both a V gene segment and a J gene segment was required. A rearrangement was called productive if the CDR3 had no stop codons and remained in frame with V and J, and every other rearrangement was called non-productive. Following IMGT convention, CDR3 was defined as the stretch from the second conserved V-encoded cysteine to the conserved J-encoded phenylalanine. Sequences without an unambiguous match to a single V gene segment were excluded from the earlier analysis of 587 of the donors. An earlier analysis of several hundred of the donors called V segments functional above 56.7% productive rearrangements and segregating when the between-donor standard deviation exceeded 5%. A statistical classification framework was built to diagnose cytomegalovirus status from the catalog of TCR beta chain sequences. In a later analysis, TCR nucleotide sequences were compared against IMGT/GENE-DB human TR gene sequences so that V and J genes could be assigned. A later analysis assigned CDR3 sequences and most-parsimonious VDJ recombination scenarios with the TCRdist pipeline. In a later analysis, each TCR beta chain was defined by its CDR3 amino acid sequence together with its V-gene family, and reads lacking a unique V-gene family were excluded. To address suspected cross-contamination and a sequencing artifact, a later analysis removed approximately 600 highly shared, low-generation-probability nucleotide sequences. In a later analysis, a clonal expansion index for each public chain was calculated from normalized within-repertoire ranks of inferred template counts. Generation probabilities in a later analysis came from a VDJ recombination model fitted to out-of-frame rearrangements, and those results were checked against IGoR. A later analysis scored TCR-TCR, TCR-HLA and TCR-CMV co-occurrence with hypergeometric tests, applying a repertoire-size bias correction to TCR pairs. False discovery rates were estimated in a later analysis by permuting HLA or CMV assignments 20 times. In a later analysis, co-occurring TCRs were grouped with DBSCAN, and TCRdist sequence similarity was added when clustering was performed within HLA-allele-positive subsets. Co-occurrence clustering excluded repertoires with fewer than 30,000 or more than 120,000 public chains, plus five with anomalous nucleotide sharing. TCRdb's version of the immuneACCESS table is confined to in-frame rearrangements and falls short of the full clone set. An unresolved V gene accounts for under half of the shortfall where checked; the remainder is of unknown origin. The D gene and trimming were derived from the DNA, and the V and J assignments and clone size from that table. The table for this sample lists around 120,000 clones; 81% of them were counted only once. The biggest ten clones account for 5.5% to 7.5% of the sample.

Comments on this clone: This clone's antigen is unknown. There are no base qualities to consult, and no much larger clone falls within one base.

The sequence is built from TRBV18 and TRBJ1-4; the central 7 bases match TRBD1. This TCR derives from a woman aged 40 to 55 in good health and CMV-seropositive. Input material: PBMCs. The encoded CDR3 is CASSPQADRKNEKLFF. The sequence in DNA is TGTGCCAGCTCACCTCAAGCGGACAGGAAAAATGAAAAACTGTTTTTT. The CDR3 plus the reference TRBV18 and TRBJ1-4 genes for the other parts give the full variable domain: NAGVMQNPRHLVRRRGQEARLRCSPMKGHSHVYWYRQLPEEGLKFMVYLQKENIIDESGMPKERFSAEFPKEGPSILRIQQVVRGDSAAYFCASSPQADRKNEKLFFGSGTQLSVL.